This record covers a single T cell receptor beta chain. Its antigen is currently unknown. The record originates from a study of T cells in Graves' hyperthyroidism and ophthalmopathy. Whole-study findings and limits: Blood samples included most of the expanded thyroid clonotypes exceeding 0.001. A 13 V-J model separated ophthalmopathy from stable hyperthyroidism.

Fresh peripheral blood, 10 ml, yielded the PBMCs. RNA transcripts yielded amplified TCR beta CDR3 regions. Carried out on the TCR CDR3, a first-round RT-PCR used the HTBI primer set. TCRdb re-analysed the multiplex PCR reads in MiXCR, keeping a single row per CDR3 protein. The data contain around 350,000 distinct CDR3 sequences, about a sixth of them singletons. The source material was blood. The sequence was collected from a woman aged 25 to 45 with Graves' hyperthyroidism that later progressed to Graves' ophthalmopathy.

CDR3 sequence reads: CASAGGPNTGELFF. The DNA of the CDR3 is TGTGCCAGCGCGGGGGGGCCCAACACCGGGGAGCTGTTTTTT. This chain uses TRBV7-2 with TRBJ2-2, with TRBD2 matching over 9 bases. V dropped 8 bases and J dropped 2; count of bases not matched to a gene: 3. Germline CDR1 SGHTA, CDR2 FQGNSA. The CDR3 consists of 14 residues.